This is a list of T cell receptor beta chains from one sample in a study of cytomegalovirus exposure and HLA in healthy donors. Sequencing was performed with immunoSEQ multiplex PCR; in TCRdb, only in-frame clones are kept and a portion is missing. Seen here are 70,000 to 95,000 clones, 90% to 95% observed once, and the top ten hold 3.6%. The sequenced sample consisted of PBMCs. The receptors come from a woman younger than 45 in good health and CMV-seronegative. Each CDR3 is given with its conserved first and last residue. Each record gives: CDR3 length, D gene, J gene, V gene, clone size, CDR3 protein, CDR3 DNA. The D gene is left open where the match is weak. A row's size may be missing; if present it is once, few, many or a size class.

>15|.|TRBJ1-4|TRBV7-7|.
CASSLGYSPNEKLFF
TGTGCTAGCAGCTTAGGGTACAGCCCTAATGAAAAACTGTTTTTT
>16|TRBD2|TRBJ2-1|TRBV4-2|.
CASSQGTSGLYNEQFF
TGTGCCAGCAGCCAAGGGACTAGCGGGCTCTACAATGAGCAGTTCTTC
>14|.|TRBJ1-6|TRBV28|.
CASSPPGGGSPLHF
TGTGCCAGCAGTCCACCAGGAGGTGGTTCACCCCTCCACTTT
>15|TRBD2|TRBJ2-1|TRBV30|.
CACGGTSGYYNEQFF
TGTGCCTGCGGCGGTACTAGCGGGTACTACAATGAGCAGTTCTTC
>13|.|TRBJ2-2|TRBV5-1|.
CASSQDYTGELFF
TGCGCCAGCAGCCAGGACTACACCGGGGAGCTGTTTTTT
>15|.|TRBJ1-1|TRBV29-1|.
CSVERDTRQNTEAFF
TGCAGCGTTGAAAGGGACACCCGTCAGAACACTGAAGCTTTCTTT
>13|.|TRBJ2-2|TRBV6-6|.
CASSLAATGELFF
TGTGCCAGCAGTTTAGCGGCAACCGGGGAGCTGTTTTTT
>13|.|TRBJ1-3|TRBV2|.
CARRQSSGNTIYF
TGTGCCAGGCGACAGAGCTCTGGAAACACCATATATTTT
>16|.|TRBJ2-3|TRBV5-1|once
CASSLEQGASTDTQYF
TGCGCCAGCAGCTTGGAGCAGGGCGCTAGCACAGATACGCAGTATTTT
>17|TRBD2|TRBJ2-5|TRBV15|.
CATSRDTGTSVQETQYF
TGTGCCACCAGCAGAGACACCGGGACTAGCGTCCAAGAGACCCAGTACTTC
>13|TRBD2|TRBJ2-1|TRBV9|.
CASSAPGASGRFF
TGTGCCAGCAGCGCCCCTGGGGCTAGCGGGCGGTTCTTC
>15|.|TRBJ1-2|TRBV6-1|.
CASSASGGANYGYTF
TGTGCCAGCAGTGCATCGGGAGGGGCTAACTATGGCTACACCTTC
>14|.|TRBJ1-2|TRBV6-5|.
CASSYSRSNYGYTF
TGTGCCAGCAGTTACTCGAGGAGCAACTATGGCTACACCTTC
>15|.|TRBJ1-3|TRBV6-6|once
CASSISGLSGNTIYF
TGTGCCAGCAGCATATCAGGGTTATCTGGAAACACCATATATTTT
>16|.|TRBJ1-6|TRBV18|.
CASSPTRNRENSPLHF
TGTGCCAGCTCACCAACGCGAAACAGAGAAAATTCACCCCTCCACTTT
>14|.|TRBJ2-1|TRBV15|.
CATSRDRGYNEQFF
TGTGCCACCAGCAGAGACAGGGGATACAATGAGCAGTTCTTC
>16|TRBD1|TRBJ2-7|TRBV7-9|.
CASSSVSGTGSYEQYF
TGTGCCAGCAGCTCGGTCTCCGGGACAGGATCGTACGAGCAGTACTTC
>15|.|TRBJ1-4|TRBV7-8|.
CASSPRRWMNEKLFF
TGTGCCAGCAGCCCGAGGCGGTGGATGAATGAAAAACTGTTTTTT
>16|TRBD1|TRBJ2-7|TRBV19|.
CASSRLQGQGAHEQYF
TGTGCCAGTTCCCGCCTCCAAGGGCAGGGGGCCCACGAGCAGTACTTC
>16|TRBD2|TRBJ2-5|TRBV4-2|.
CASSQEWTSGGETQYF
TGTGCCAGCAGCCAAGAGTGGACTAGCGGGGGAGAGACCCAGTACTTC
>15|.|TRBJ2-5|TRBV27|.
CASSFSTSSAETQYF
TGTGCCAGCAGTTTCTCAACTAGTTCCGCAGAGACCCAGTACTTC
>16|.|TRBJ2-7|TRBV7-8|.
CASSLGGVSNLYEQYF
TGTGCCAGCAGCTTAGGGGGGGTTAGCAACCTTTACGAGCAGTACTTC
>15|.|TRBJ2-5|TRBV5-1|.
CASSFGGGLQETQYF
TGCGCCAGCAGCTTCGGCGGGGGCCTACAAGAGACCCAGTACTTC
>14|.|TRBJ2-3|TRBV27|.
CASSSTLGADTQYF
TGTGCCAGCAGTTCAACACTAGGCGCAGATACGCAGTATTTT
>16|TRBD2|TRBJ2-1|TRBV19|.
CATLSLAGVGNNEQFF
TGTGCCACCCTCTCTCTAGCGGGAGTCGGAAACAATGAGCAGTTCTTC
>15|.|TRBJ2-3|TRBV7-7|.
CASSIDARGTDTQYF
TGTGCTAGCAGCATCGACGCAAGGGGTACCGATACGCAGTATTTT
>15|.|TRBJ1-6|TRBV27|once
CASSGRGSYNSPLHF
TGTGCCAGCAGCGGCCGGGGCTCCTATAATTCACCCCTCCACTTT
>14|.|TRBJ1-1|TRBV10-1|.
CASSESGGSTEAFF
TGCGCCAGCAGTGAGTCGGGAGGGAGCACTGAAGCTTTCTTT
>15|.|TRBJ1-1|TRBV18|once
CASSPLDSPNTEAFF
TGTGCCAGCTCACCCCTGGACAGCCCGAACACTGAAGCTTTCTTT
>14|TRBD1|TRBJ2-7|TRBV29-1|.
CSVQGRDRTYEQYF
TGCAGCGTCCAAGGGCGGGACAGGACCTACGAGCAGTACTTC
>15|.|TRBJ1-3|TRBV18|.
CASSPIEGAGNTIYF
TGTGCCAGCTCACCAATAGAAGGGGCTGGAAACACCATATATTTT
>16|.|TRBJ1-4|TRBV5-5|.
CASSLESGATNEKLFF
TGTGCCAGCAGCTTGGAGTCCGGGGCAACTAATGAAAAACTGTTTTTT